This TCR beta chain was recovered during a study of cytomegalovirus exposure and HLA in healthy donors. Unrecorded immune exposures were likely, despite nominal health at sampling. With 60 Vbeta and 13 Jbeta primers, the PCR was carried out. The assay was immunoSEQ multiplex PCR, and TCRdb's table has in-frame clones only and misses some. This table has 130,000 to 150,000 clones, around 83% appearing once. Sequencing used PBMCs. The TCR sequence derives from a male donor in good health and CMV-seropositive.

This CDR3 is CASRYRGLNTEAFF. CDR3 DNA sequence: TGTGCCAGCAGATACAGGGGACTGAACACTGAAGCTTTCTTT. This chain uses TRBV6-1 with TRBJ1-1, with 7 bases lining up with TRBD1. V lost 6 bases, J lost 0 bases, and 4 bases stayed unmatched. Germline CDR1 reads MNHNS; CDR2 reads SASEGT. The CDR3 has 14 amino acids.